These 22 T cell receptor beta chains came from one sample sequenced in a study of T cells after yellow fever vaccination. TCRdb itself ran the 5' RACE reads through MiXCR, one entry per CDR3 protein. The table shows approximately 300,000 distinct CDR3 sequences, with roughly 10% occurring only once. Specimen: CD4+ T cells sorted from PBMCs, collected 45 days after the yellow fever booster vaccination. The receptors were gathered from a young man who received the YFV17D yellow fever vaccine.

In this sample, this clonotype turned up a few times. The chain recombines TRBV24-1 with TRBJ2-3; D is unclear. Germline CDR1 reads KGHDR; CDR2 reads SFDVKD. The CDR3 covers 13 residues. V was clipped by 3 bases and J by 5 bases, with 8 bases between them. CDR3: CATSDAAEDTQYF. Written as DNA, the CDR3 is TGTGCCACCAGTGATGCGGCCGAAGATACGCAGTATTTT.

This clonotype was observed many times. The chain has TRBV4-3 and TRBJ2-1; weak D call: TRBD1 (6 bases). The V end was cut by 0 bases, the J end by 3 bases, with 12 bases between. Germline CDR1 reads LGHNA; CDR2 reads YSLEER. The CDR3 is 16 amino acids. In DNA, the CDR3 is TGCGCCAGCAGCCAAGATTGGGTAGGGGGCTACAATGAGCAGTTCTTC. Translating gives CASSQDWVGGYNEQFF.

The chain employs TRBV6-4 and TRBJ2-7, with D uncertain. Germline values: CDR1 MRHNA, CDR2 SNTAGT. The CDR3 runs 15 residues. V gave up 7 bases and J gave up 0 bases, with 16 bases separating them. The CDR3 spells CASKVAATCSYEQYF. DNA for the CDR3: TGTGCCAGCAAGGTTGCGGCGACATGCTCCTACGAGCAGTACTTC.

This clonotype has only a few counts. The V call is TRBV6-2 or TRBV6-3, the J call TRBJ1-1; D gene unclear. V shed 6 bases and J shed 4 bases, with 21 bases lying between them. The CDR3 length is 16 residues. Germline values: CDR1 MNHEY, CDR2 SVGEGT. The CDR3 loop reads CASRGGLIRDGTEAFF. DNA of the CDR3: TGTGCCAGCAGGGGCGGACTCATAAGGGATGGCACTGAAGCTTTCTTT.

The CDR3 DNA is TGCGCCAGCAGCCTAGCTGGGTTCGAGACCCAGTACTTC. Translated, it gives CASSLAGFETQYF. The chain has TRBV5-1 and TRBJ2-5, with D possibly TRBD2 on 5 matching bases. V lost 4 bases to trimming and J lost 5 bases, with 12 bases between them. The CDR3 is made up of 13 amino acids. CDR1 and CDR2 from the germline V gene are SGHRS and YFSETQ.

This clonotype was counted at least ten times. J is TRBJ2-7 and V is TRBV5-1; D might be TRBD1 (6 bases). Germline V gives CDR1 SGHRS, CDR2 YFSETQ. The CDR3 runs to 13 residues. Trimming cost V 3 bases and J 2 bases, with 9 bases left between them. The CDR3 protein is CASSSGQTYEQYF. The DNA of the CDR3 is TGCGCCAGCAGCTCCGGACAGACCTACGAGCAGTACTTC.

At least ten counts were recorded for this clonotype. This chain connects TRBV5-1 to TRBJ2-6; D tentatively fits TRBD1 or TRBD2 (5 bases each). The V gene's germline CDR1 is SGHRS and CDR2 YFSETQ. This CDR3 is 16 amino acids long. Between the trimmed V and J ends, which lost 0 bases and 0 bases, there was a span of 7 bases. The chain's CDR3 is CASSLGGTSGANVLTF. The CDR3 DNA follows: TGCGCCAGCAGCTTGGGTGGGACCTCTGGGGCCAACGTCCTGACTTTC.

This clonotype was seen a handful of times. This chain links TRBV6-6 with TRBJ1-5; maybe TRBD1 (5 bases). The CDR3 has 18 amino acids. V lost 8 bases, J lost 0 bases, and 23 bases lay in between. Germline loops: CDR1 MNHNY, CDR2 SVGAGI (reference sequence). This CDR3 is CASGRRGQSIDSNQPQHF. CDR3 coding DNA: TGTGCCAGCGGGCGACGGGGCCAGAGCATCGATAGCAATCAGCCCCAGCATTTT.

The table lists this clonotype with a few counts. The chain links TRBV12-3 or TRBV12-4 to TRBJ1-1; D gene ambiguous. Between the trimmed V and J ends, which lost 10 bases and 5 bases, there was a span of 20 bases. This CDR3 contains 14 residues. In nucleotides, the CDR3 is TGTGCCACCCTCCTCCGGGGAAAGAGGACTGAAGCTTTCTTT. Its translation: CATLLRGKRTEAFF.

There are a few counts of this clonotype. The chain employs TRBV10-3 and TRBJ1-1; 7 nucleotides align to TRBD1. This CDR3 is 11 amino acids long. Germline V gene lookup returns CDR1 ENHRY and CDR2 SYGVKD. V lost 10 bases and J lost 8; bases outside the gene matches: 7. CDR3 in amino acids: CANGDSREAFF. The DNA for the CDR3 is TGTGCCAACGGGGACAGTCGAGAAGCTTTCTTT.

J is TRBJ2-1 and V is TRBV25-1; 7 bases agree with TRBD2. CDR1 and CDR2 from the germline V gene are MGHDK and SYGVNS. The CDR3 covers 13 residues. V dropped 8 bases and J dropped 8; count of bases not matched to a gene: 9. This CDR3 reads CASSRGGGDEQFF. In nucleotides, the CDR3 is TGTGCCAGCTCCCGTGGGGGGGGGGATGAGCAGTTCTTC.

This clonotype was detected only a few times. CDR3: CASRPTRDTINTEAFF. Written as DNA, the CDR3 is TGCGCCAGCAGACCAACCCGGGACACCATTAACACTGAAGCTTTCTTT. This chain connects TRBV5-1 to TRBJ1-1; tentative D call: TRBD1 (6 bases). Germline loops: CDR1 SGHRS, CDR2 YFSETQ. V dropped 5 bases and J dropped 2 bases, with 19 bases sitting between them. The CDR3 sequence is 16 residues long.

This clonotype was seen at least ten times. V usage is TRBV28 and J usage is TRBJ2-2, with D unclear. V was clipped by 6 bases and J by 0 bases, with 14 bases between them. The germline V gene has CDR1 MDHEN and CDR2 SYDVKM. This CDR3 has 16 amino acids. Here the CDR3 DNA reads TGTGCCAGCAGGGGCCTTGCTTTCGCGAACACCGGGGAGCTGTTTTTT. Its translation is CASRGLAFANTGELFF. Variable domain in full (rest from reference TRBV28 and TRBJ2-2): DVKVTQSSRYLVKRTGEKVFLECVQDMDHENMFWYRQDPGLGLRLIYFSYDVKMKEKGDIPEGYSVSREKKERFSLILESASTNQTSMYLCASRGLAFANTGELFFGEGSRLTVL.

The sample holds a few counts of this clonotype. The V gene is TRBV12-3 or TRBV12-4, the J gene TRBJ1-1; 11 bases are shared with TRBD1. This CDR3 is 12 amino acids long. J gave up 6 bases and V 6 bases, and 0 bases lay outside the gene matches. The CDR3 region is CASRGQGAEAFF. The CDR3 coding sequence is TGTGCCAGCAGGGGACAGGGGGCTGAAGCTTTCTTT.

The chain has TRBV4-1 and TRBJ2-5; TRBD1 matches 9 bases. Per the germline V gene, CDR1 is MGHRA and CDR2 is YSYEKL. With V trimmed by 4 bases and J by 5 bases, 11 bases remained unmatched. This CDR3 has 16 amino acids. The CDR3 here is CASSLTPRGQGETQYF. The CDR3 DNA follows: TGCGCCAGCAGCCTAACCCCTCGCGGACAGGGGGAGACCCAGTACTTC.

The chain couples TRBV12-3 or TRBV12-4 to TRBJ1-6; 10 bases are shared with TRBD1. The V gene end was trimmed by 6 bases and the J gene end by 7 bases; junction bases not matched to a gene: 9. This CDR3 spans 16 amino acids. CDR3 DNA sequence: TGTGCCAGCAGAGCGACAGGGGGCGCGGAGAATTCACCCCTCCACTTT. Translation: CASRATGGAENSPLHF.

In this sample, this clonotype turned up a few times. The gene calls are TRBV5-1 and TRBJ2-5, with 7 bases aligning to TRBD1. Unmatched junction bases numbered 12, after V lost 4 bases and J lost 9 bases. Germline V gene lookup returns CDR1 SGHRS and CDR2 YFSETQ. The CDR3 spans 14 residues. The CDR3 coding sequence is TGCGCCAGCAGCCAAGACAGGGTCCTCGGATCCCAGTACTTC. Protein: CASSQDRVLGSQYF.

CDR3 loop: CASSRLGGAQGDTQYF. The CDR3 DNA reads as TGCGCCAGCAGCCGTTTGGGCGGGGCGCAGGGAGATACGCAGTATTTT. V gene TRBV4-1 combines with J gene TRBJ2-3; possible D gene TRBD2, 6 bases. V lost 4 bases and J lost 5, with 19 bases in between. Looked up from germline, CDR1 is MGHRA and CDR2 is YSYEKL. The length of the CDR3 is 16 residues.

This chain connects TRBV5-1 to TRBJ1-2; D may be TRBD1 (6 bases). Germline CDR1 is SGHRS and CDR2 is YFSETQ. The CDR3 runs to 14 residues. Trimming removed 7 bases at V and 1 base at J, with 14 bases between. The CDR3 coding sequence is TGCGCCAGCTCGCCGGGACACTTTAACTATGGCTACACCTTC. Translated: CASSPGHFNYGYTF.

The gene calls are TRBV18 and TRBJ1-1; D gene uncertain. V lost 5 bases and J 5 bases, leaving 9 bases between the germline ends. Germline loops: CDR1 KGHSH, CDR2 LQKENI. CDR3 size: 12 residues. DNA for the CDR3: TGTGCCAGCTCATCCTACGTTACTGAAGCTTTCTTT. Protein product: CASSSYVTEAFF. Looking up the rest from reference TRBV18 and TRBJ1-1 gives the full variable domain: NAGVMQNPRHLVRRRGQEARLRCSPMKGHSHVYWYRQLPEEGLKFMVYLQKENIIDESGMPKERFSAEFPKEGPSILRIQQVVRGDSAAYFCASSSYVTEAFFGQGTRLTVV.

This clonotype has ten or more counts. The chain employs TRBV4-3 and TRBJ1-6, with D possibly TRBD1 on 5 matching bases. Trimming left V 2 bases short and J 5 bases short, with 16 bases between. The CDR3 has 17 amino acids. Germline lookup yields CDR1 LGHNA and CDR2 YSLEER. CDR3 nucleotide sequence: TGCGCCAGCAGCCAAAACTTTGTAGGGGCTGATAATTCACCCCTCCACTTT. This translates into CASSQNFVGADNSPLHF.

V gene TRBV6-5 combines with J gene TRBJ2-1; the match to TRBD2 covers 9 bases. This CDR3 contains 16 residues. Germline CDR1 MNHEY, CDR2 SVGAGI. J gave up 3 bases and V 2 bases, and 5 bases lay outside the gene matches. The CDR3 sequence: CASSYALAGLYNEQFF. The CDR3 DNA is TGTGCCAGCAGTTACGCCCTAGCGGGGCTCTACAATGAGCAGTTCTTC.